The present T cell receptor beta chain was sequenced within a study of blood T cell repertoires in COVID-19. Across the whole study: COVID-19 samples collected from the United States, Italy and Spain covered acute and convalescent phases. Sources were T cells, B-cell-depleted T cells, or PBMCs; the material itself was cDNA or gDNA.

Losses at the gene ends were 2 bases for V and 3 bases for J; bases not matched to a gene: 3. The germline V gene encodes CDR1 SGHRS and CDR2 YFSETQ. The length of the CDR3 is 14 residues. Original data processing: Counts of nucleated cells, estimated from reference gene primer amplification, were obtained. The repertoire was sequenced with immunoSEQ multiplex PCR; TCRdb's copy has only in-frame clones and lacks some. Clone size and V and J calls were adopted from that table, with D and trimming inferred from the DNA. Seen here are 88,000 or so clones, approximately 82% observed once, and the top ten hold 10% to 12%.

The rearrangement joins TRBV5-1 to TRBJ2-7; 9 bases map to TRBD1. The receptor's source is a human donor in a cohort sampled during active COVID-19. The sequencing sample was made of peripheral blood. In DNA form, the CDR3 reads TGCGCCAGCAGCTTAAGGGACAGGGACTACGAGCAGTACTTC. Encoded protein: CASSLRDRDYEQYF.